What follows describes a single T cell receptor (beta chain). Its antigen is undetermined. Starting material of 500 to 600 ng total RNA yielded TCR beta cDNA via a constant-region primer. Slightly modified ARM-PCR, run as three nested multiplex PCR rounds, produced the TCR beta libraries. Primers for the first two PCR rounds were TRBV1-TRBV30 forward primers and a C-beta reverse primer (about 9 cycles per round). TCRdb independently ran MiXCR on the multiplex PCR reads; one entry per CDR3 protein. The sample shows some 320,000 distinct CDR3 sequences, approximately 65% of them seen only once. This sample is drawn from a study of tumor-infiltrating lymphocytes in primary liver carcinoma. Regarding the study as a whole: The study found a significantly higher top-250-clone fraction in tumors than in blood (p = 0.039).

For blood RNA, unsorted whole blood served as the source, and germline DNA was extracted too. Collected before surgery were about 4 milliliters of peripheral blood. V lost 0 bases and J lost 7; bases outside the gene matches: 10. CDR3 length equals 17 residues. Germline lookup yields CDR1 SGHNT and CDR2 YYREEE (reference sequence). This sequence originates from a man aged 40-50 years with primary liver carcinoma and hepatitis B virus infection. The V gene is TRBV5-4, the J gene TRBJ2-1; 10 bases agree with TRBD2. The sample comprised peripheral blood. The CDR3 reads CASSLARSSGSGNEQFF. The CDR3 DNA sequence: TGTGCCAGCAGCTTGGCTAGATCTAGCGGGAGTGGGAATGAGCAGTTCTTC.